This T cell receptor (beta chain) comes out of a study of OX40 agonist ivuxolimab in advanced cancers. In germline, CDR1 is SGHRS, CDR2 YFSETQ. Trimming pared 4 bases from V and 0 bases from J, leaving 12 bases between. There are 15 residues in the CDR3. The repertoire was sequenced with immunoSEQ multiplex PCR; TCRdb's copy has only in-frame clones and lacks some. The sample lists roughly 77,000 clones, roughly 85% occurring once. The sequences come from CD4+ or CD8+ T cells sorted from blood, collected in a trial of the OX40 agonist ivuxolimab. The receptor's source is an adult with an advanced solid tumor such as melanoma, head and neck, liver or kidney cancer. The chain uses TRBV5-1 and TRBJ2-3; D may match TRBD1 or TRBD2 (5 bases each). The DNA of the CDR3 is TGCGCCAGCAGCCCTGGGACCCCTAGCACAGATACGCAGTATTTT. This gives the protein CASSPGTPSTDTQYF.